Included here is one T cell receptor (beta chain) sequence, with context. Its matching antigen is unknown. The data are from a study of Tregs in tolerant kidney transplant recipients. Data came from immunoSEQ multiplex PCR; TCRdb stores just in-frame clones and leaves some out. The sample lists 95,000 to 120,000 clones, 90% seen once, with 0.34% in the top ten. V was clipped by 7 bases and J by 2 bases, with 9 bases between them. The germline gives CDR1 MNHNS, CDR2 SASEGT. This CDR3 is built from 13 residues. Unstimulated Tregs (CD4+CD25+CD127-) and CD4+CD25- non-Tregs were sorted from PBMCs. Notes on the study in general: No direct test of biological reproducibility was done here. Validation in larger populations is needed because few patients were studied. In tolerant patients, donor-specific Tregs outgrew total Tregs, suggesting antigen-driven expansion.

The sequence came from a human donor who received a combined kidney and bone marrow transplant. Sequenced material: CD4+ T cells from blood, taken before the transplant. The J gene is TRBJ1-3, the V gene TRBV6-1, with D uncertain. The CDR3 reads CASIVVPGNTIYF. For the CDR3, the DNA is TGTGCCAGCATTGTAGTTCCTGGAAACACCATATATTTT.